What follows are 15 T cell receptor beta chains derived from one specimen sequenced in a study of memory CD4+ T cells and cytomegalovirus serostatus. The sort gate was single viable CD3+CD4+CD8-CD45RO+ cells for memory CD4+ T cells. The assay was immunoSEQ multiplex PCR, and TCRdb's table has in-frame clones only and misses some. The sample shows 50,000 to 75,000 clones, 82% of them seen only once. Material for sequencing was memory CD4+ T cells from blood. These receptors were taken from an adult in good health and CMV-seronegative.

The V and J genes are TRBV5-4 and TRBJ1-2; D unresolved. V dropped 2 bases and J dropped 3 bases, with 8 bases sitting between them. There are 13 residues in the CDR3. Germline loops: CDR1 SGHNT, CDR2 YYREEE (reference sequence). The CDR3 here is CASSLAAYYGYTF. The CDR3 DNA sequence: TGTGCCAGCAGCTTAGCAGCCTACTATGGCTACACCTTC.

This chain connects TRBV18 to TRBJ2-4; maybe TRBD1 (6 bases). The V gene's germline CDR1 is KGHSH and CDR2 LQKENI. V was shortened by 2 bases and J by 0 bases, with 20 bases between the two germline ends. The CDR3 runs 19 residues. CDR3 protein: CASSPTPMAGTIAKNIQYF. The DNA for the CDR3 is TGTGCCAGCTCACCAACCCCTATGGCCGGGACAATAGCCAAAAACATTCAGTACTTC.

In its sample, this clone was seen once. The CDR3 region has the DNA TGCGCCAGCAGCTCCGGGACTTTTAGCAATCAGCCCCAGCATTTT. Translation gives CASSSGTFSNQPQHF. This chain uses TRBV5-1 with TRBJ1-5, with a tentative D call TRBD1 (5 bases). The CDR3 covers 15 residues. V lost 3 bases to trimming and J lost 0 bases, with 10 bases between them. Germline V gene data show CDR1 as SGHRS and CDR2 as YFSETQ.

The chain joins TRBV5-1 to TRBJ2-1; D perhaps matches TRBD2 (5 bases). Germline-derived CDR1 and CDR2 are SGHRS and YFSETQ. The CDR3 runs to 14 residues. Between the trimmed V and J ends, which lost 0 bases and 3 bases, there was a span of 7 bases. This chain's CDR3 is CASSLASFYNEQFF. CDR3 DNA: TGCGCCAGCAGCTTGGCTAGCTTCTACAATGAGCAGTTCTTC.

CDR3 sequence (DNA): TGCGCCAGCAGCTTGGGGCCCAACGCGTATGGCTACACCTTC. This sequence encodes CASSLGPNAYGYTF. J is TRBJ1-2 and V is TRBV5-1, with D unclear. The V end lost 0 bases, the J end lost 5 bases, and 11 bases lay between the germline ends. The V gene's germline CDR1 is SGHRS and CDR2 YFSETQ. This CDR3 spans 14 amino acids.

The chain employs TRBV7-3 and TRBJ1-3; D call uncertain. The length of the CDR3 is 15 residues. Trimming took off 1 base at V and 0 bases at J, with 7 bases between the two ends. Germline CDR1 SGHTA, CDR2 FQGTGA. DNA of the CDR3: TGTGCCAGCAGCTTAATGGGAGACTCTGGAAACACCATATATTTT. Translated: CASSLMGDSGNTIYF.

V is TRBV5-1 and J is TRBJ2-7; the match to TRBD2 covers 7 bases. CDR3 size: 14 residues. Germline loops: CDR1 SGHRS, CDR2 YFSETQ. Losses at the gene ends were 2 bases for V and 0 bases for J; bases not matched to a gene: 2. The CDR3 DNA is TGCGCCAGCAGCTTAAGCGGGGCCTCCTACGAGCAGTACTTC. As protein: CASSLSGASYEQYF.

The chain employs TRBV5-4 and TRBJ2-2, with 9 bases fitting TRBD2. Germline CDR1 SGHNT, CDR2 YYREEE (reference sequence). The length of the CDR3 is 15 residues. Trimming at V came to 1 base and at J to 7 bases, leaving 5 bases not matched to a gene. The CDR3 DNA is TGTGCCAGCAGCTTGAAGCGGGGGGCGGACGGGGAGCTGTTTTTT. Translation: CASSLKRGADGELFF.

This chain uses TRBV23-1 with TRBJ1-5; D is possibly TRBD1 (6 bases). TRBV23-1 is assigned to the ORF class and has an uncertain function. Trimming shortened V by 0 bases and J by 1 base, and 13 bases separated the two germline ends. The CDR3 is made up of 17 amino acids. In DNA form, the CDR3 reads TGCGCCAGCAGTCAATCGTACAGGGCGAGAAGCAATCAGCCCCAGCATTTT. Translation gives CASSQSYRARSNQPQHF.

The chain has TRBV19 and TRBJ2-5, with TRBD2 identical over 13 bases. CDR1 is LNHDA, CDR2 SQIVND, per germline (reference sequence). The CDR3 spans 14 residues. J was trimmed by 2 bases and V by 6 bases; bases with no gene match: 0. The CDR3 DNA reads TGTGCCAGTAGACTAGCGGGGGGGCAAGAGACCCAGTACTTC. Protein product: CASRLAGGQETQYF.

Note on this clone: One end of the junction varies from germline; a read error may be responsible. V usage is TRBV7-7 and J usage is TRBJ1-1, with D perhaps TRBD1 (6 bases). The CDR3 is made up of 14 amino acids. Looked up from germline, CDR1 is SSHAT and CDR2 is FNYEAQ (reference sequence). The CDR3 is CASSPTGLLTEAFF. The CDR3 DNA reads as TGTGCTAGCAGCCCAACAGGGCTTTTAACTGAAGCTTTCTTT.

The rearrangement uses TRBV7-3 and TRBJ2-7; no reliable D call. The germline V gene encodes CDR1 SGHTA and CDR2 FQGTGA. Trimming removed 5 bases at V and 3 bases at J, with 11 bases between. This CDR3 region has 13 residues. This CDR3 reads CASSPGPGYEQYF. The CDR3 DNA sequence: TGTGCCAGCAGCCCTGGTCCCGGCTACGAGCAGTACTTC.

The rearrangement links TRBV28 to TRBJ2-2, with 7 nucleotides matching TRBD2. The CDR3 extends over 14 amino acids. The trim removed 8 bases at V and 13 bases at J, leaving 16 bases unmatched. From germline, CDR1 is MDHEN and CDR2 SYDVKM. CDR3 in amino acids: CASAPIVRGEGLFF. The CDR3 DNA follows: TGTGCCAGCGCCCCGATAGTTCGGGGGGAGGGGCTGTTTTTT.

This chain connects TRBV28 to TRBJ1-5, with 10 bases that match TRBD1. The germline V gene encodes CDR1 MDHEN and CDR2 SYDVKM. With V trimmed by 6 bases and J by 2 bases, 7 bases remained unmatched. The length of the CDR3 is 16 residues. For the CDR3, the DNA is TGTGCCAGCAGACGTGCCGGGACAGGGGGCAATCAGCCCCAGCATTTT. Protein product: CASRRAGTGGNQPQHF. The full variable domain, rest sourced from reference TRBV28 and TRBJ1-5, is DVKVTQSSRYLVKRTGEKVFLECVQDMDHENMFWYRQDPGLGLRLIYFSYDVKMKEKGDIPEGYSVSREKKERFSLILESASTNQTSMYLCASRRAGTGGNQPQHFGDGTRLSIL.

This clone showed up just once. The chain couples TRBV9 to TRBJ2-3; D possibly corresponds to TRBD2 (7 bases). The germline V gene has CDR1 SGDLS and CDR2 YYNGEE. The CDR3 covers 17 residues. V gave up 0 bases and J gave up 3 bases, with 17 bases separating them. The CDR3 region has the DNA TGTGCCAGCAGCGTAGGGGTCGGGGGGCTGAGGACAGATACGCAGTATTTT. Amino acids: CASSVGVGGLRTDTQYF.